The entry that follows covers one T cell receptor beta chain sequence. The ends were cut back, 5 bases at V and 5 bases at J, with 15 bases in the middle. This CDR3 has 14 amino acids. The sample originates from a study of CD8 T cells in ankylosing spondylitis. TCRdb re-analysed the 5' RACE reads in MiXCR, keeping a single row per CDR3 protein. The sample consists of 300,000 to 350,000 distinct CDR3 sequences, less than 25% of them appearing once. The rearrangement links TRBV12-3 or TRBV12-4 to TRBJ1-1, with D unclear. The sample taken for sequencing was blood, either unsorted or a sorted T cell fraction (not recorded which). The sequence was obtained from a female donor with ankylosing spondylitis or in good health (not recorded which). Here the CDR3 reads CASSRQPRRTEAFF. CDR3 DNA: TGTGCCAGCAGTCGGCAGCCAAGGAGGACTGAAGCTTTCTTT.